This TCR beta chain was found in a study of blood T cell repertoires in COVID-19 (dated by TCRdb to the early 2020s). Study-level background: Samples from collaborators originated in the United States, Italy and Spain and spanned both the acute and convalescent phases of COVID-19. The prospective study material was composed of cDNA or gDNA derived from T cells, B-cell-depleted T cells, or PBMCs. A freely available public database, intended as a resource for researchers studying the immune response to SARS-CoV-2, is where the repertoires were released. Subjects who had been exposed to COVID-19, were actively infected with it, or had recovered from it provided the deeply sampled blood TCRbeta repertoires that made up the dataset. Samples came from the ongoing ImmuneRACE study (first 160 participants) plus 1,254 subjects from 6 global collaborators. Where available, HLA class I and class II types were obtained from metadata supplied by the sample provider rather than from assay-based typing. A de-identified subject ID, COVID-19 status, age in years and sex were almost always included in the sample metadata.

General findings and caveats noted by the study authors: How much clinical and demographic metadata was included differed by source and by participant, and the metadata was provided uncurated.

TCRbeta CDR3 regions were amplified from genomic DNA by means of the immunoSEQ Assay, a bias-controlled multiplex PCR. The original methods were these. The number of nucleated cells in each sample was estimated from the amplification of reference gene primers within the assay. Sequence reads were collapsed and filtered to measure the absolute abundance of every unique TCRbeta CDR3 rearrangement. For each sample, productive Simpson clonality was calculated as the square root of Simpson's diversity index across productive rearrangements. TCRdb re-hosts the immuneACCESS table, in-frame sequences only. Its copies lack some clones; in the studies checked, an unresolved V gene accounts for under half of them, and the cause for the rest is not known. The V and J calls and clone size were taken over from that table, and D and trimming were inferred from the DNA. The sample data list some 100,000 clones, and around nine tenths of these were observed just once. The biggest ten clones account for around 1.9% of the sample.

Regarding this clone: It has no known antigen specificity. There are no base qualities to consult, and no much larger clone falls within one base.

One collaborating source in Seattle enrolled patients while the patients were actively infected and followed the patients over time throughout the course of disease. Each collaborating institution followed its own protocols to collect whole blood in K2EDTA tubes. For TCRbeta analysis, collaborator samples were shipped as frozen whole blood, as isolated PBMCs, or as DNA extracted from either sample type. V is shortened by 2 bases, J by 2 bases, and the region joining them spans 10 bases. CDR1 is given as LGHDT and CDR2 as YNNKEL, both from the germline V gene (reference sequence). Its CDR3 holds 14 amino acids, cysteine through phenylalanine. CDR3 DNA is the only sequence kept; it has 42 bases, read in frame from the first base.

Sequenced sample: peripheral blood. This TCR derives from a man aged 45 to 65 with COVID-19, enrolled during active disease. The V gene is TRBV3-1 (or the pseudogene TRBV3-2) and the J gene is TRBJ2-7; TRBD1 is a weak D gene call, 5 bases matching. The CDR3 reads CASSQSARAYEQYF. The DNA sequence reads TGTGCCAGCAGCCAATCGGCCAGGGCCTACGAGCAGTACTTC.